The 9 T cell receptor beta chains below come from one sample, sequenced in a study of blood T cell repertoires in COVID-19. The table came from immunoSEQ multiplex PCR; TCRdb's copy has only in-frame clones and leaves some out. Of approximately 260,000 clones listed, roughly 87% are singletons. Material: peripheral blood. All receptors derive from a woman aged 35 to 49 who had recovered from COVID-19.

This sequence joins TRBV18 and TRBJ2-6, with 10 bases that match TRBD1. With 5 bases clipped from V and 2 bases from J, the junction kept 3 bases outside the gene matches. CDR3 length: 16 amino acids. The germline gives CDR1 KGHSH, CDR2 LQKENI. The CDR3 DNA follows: TGTGCCAGCTCAAGGGACAGGGGTACTGGGGCCAACGTCCTGACTTTC. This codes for CASSRDRGTGANVLTF.

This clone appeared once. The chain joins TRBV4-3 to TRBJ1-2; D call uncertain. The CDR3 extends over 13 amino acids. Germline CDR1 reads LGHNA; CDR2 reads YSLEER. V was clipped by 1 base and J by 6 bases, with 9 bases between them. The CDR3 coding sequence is TGCGCCAGCAGCCAAGTAGTTCTCAATGGCTACACCTTC. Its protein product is CASSQVVLNGYTF.

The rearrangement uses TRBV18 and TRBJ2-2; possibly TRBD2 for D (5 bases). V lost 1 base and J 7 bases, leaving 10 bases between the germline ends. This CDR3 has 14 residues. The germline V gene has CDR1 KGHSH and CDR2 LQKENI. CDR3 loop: CASSPQGVVGELFF. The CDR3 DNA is TGTGCCAGCTCACCACAGGGAGTTGTCGGGGAGCTGTTTTTT.

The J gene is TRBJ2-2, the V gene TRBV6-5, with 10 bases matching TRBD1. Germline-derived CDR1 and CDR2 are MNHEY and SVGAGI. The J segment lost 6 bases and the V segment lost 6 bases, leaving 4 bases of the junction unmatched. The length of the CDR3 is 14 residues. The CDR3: CASRWGTGAGELFF. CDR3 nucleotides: TGTGCCAGCAGATGGGGGACAGGGGCCGGGGAGCTGTTTTTT.

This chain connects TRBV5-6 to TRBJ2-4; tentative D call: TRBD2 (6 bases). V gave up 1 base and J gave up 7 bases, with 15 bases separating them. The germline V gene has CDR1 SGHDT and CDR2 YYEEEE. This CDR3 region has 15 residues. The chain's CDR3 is CASSLMGPRGNIQYF. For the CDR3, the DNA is TGTGCCAGCAGCTTGATGGGCCCTCGGGGGAACATTCAGTACTTC.

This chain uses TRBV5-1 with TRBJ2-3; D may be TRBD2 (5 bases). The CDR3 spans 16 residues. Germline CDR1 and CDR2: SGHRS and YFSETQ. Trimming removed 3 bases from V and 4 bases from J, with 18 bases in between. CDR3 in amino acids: CASSSHEGVRADTQYF. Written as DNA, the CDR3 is TGCGCCAGCAGCTCCCACGAGGGTGTGCGGGCAGATACGCAGTATTTT.

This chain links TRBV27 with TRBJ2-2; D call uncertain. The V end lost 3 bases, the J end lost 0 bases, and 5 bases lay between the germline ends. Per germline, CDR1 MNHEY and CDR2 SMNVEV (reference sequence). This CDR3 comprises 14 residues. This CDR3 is CASSLYTNTGELFF. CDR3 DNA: TGTGCCAGCAGTTTGTATACGAACACCGGGGAGCTGTTTTTT.

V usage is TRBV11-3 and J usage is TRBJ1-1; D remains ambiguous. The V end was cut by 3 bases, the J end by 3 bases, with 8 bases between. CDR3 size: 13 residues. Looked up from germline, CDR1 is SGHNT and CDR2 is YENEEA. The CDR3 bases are TGTGCCAGCAGCTTCCTTCCCGACACTGAAGCTTTCTTT. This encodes CASSFLPDTEAFF.

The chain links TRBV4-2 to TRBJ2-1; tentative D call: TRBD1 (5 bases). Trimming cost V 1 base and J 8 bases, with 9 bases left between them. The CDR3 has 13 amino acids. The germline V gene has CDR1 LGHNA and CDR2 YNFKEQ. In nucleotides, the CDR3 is TGTGCCAGCAGCCAAGGGGGCGTGGATGAGCAGTTCTTC. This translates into CASSQGGVDEQFF.